A selection of T cell receptor beta chains follows, all from one sample in a study of blood T cells in healthy people across ages. TCRdb used MiXCR to reprocess the 5' RACE reads, holding one entry per CDR3 protein. The profile shows about 970,000 distinct CDR3 sequences, around 54% of them singletons. Sequencing used blood. The receptors originated from a woman aged 55-69 years in good health. Each CDR3 is given with its conserved first and last residue. The D gene is left open where the match is weak. Size is omitted from some rows. Given values are once, few, many or a class for expanded clones.

>TRBV30|TRBD1|TRBJ2-5|NA
TGTGCCTGGAGAGCCGGGACAGGGGTGGAGACCCAGTACTTC
CAWRAGTGVETQYF
>TRBV28|NA|TRBJ1-2|NA
TGTGCCAGCAGTTTATCGGGCCCGGGGGGCTATGGCTACACCTTC
CASSLSGPGGYGYTF
>TRBV13|TRBD2|TRBJ2-5|once
TGTGCCAGCAGCTCGTACAGGACTAGCGGGAGGGGTCAAGAGACCCAGTACTTC
CASSSYRTSGRGQETQYF
>TRBV2|TRBD1|TRBJ1-1|NA
TGTGCCAGCAGTTTCGGACAGGGCGGCACTGAAGCTTTCTTT
CASSFGQGGTEAFF
>TRBV6-2/TRBV6-3|TRBD2|TRBJ2-1|NA
TGTGCCAGCAGTTACTCCGGGACTAGCGGTTACAATGAGCAGTTCTTC
CASSYSGTSGYNEQFF
>TRBV27|TRBD1|TRBJ1-1|NA
TGTGCCAGCAGTTCCCCGGGCAGGACAGGGTTTCTTGAAGCTTTCTTT
CASSSPGRTGFLEAFF
>TRBV6-1|TRBD1|TRBJ1-2|NA
TGTGCCAGCACCCGGGACAGGGCTGATGGCTACACCTTC
CASTRDRADGYTF
>TRBV30|NA|TRBJ2-7|NA
TGTGCCTGGAGAGAAGGCGGTTTGTACGAGCAGTACTTC
CAWREGGLYEQYF
>TRBV3-1|NA|TRBJ2-1|NA
TGTGCCAGCAGCCAGGTTAGAAACAATGAGCAGTTCTTC
CASSQVRNNEQFF
>TRBV7-2|NA|TRBJ1-2|NA
TGTGCCAGCAGCCCCACCGGAAGACAAATCTATGGCTACACCTTC
CASSPTGRQIYGYTF
>TRBV7-9|TRBD2|TRBJ2-1|NA
TGTGCCAGCAGCCCGCCCGGGCGGGAGGGCCTGTACAATGAGCAGTTCTTC
CASSPPGREGLYNEQFF
>TRBV5-6|TRBD1|TRBJ2-1|NA
TGTGCCAGCAGCTTGGGCCTCGGGCAGGGGGTTCGTAATGAGCAGTTCTTC
CASSLGLGQGVRNEQFF
>TRBV27|NA|TRBJ2-7|NA
TGTGCCAGCAGTCTCGACAAGACCTTCGAGCAGTACTTC
CASSLDKTFEQYF
>TRBV6-6|TRBD2|TRBJ2-3|NA
TGTGCCAGCAGTTCCGGGACTAGCGGGAATGCAGATACGCAGTATTTT
CASSSGTSGNADTQYF
>TRBV5-1|TRBD1|TRBJ1-1|once
TGCGCCAGCAGCTTTAAAGGGGGCGCAGGGAACACTGAAGCTTTCTTT
CASSFKGGAGNTEAFF
>TRBV10-3|NA|TRBJ2-3|few
TGTGCCATCAGTGGACGGTCCGGGGCAGATACGCAGTATTTT
CAISGRSGADTQYF
>TRBV7-2|NA|TRBJ2-7|NA
TGTGCCAGCAGCTTAATGGGGTACCCCTACGAGCAGTACTTC
CASSLMGYPYEQYF
>TRBV20-1|NA|TRBJ2-3|NA
TGCAGTGCCCTAGGACGAAATACGCAGTATTTT
CSALGRNTQYF
>TRBV27|NA|TRBJ2-1|NA
TGTGCCAGCAGTTTATGGGCTCCAGGGAATGAGCAGTTCTTC
CASSLWAPGNEQFF
>TRBV10-3|TRBD1|TRBJ2-5|NA
TGTGCCACCTCCGGGACAGAAGAGACCCAGTACTTC
CATSGTEETQYF
>TRBV5-1|TRBD2|TRBJ2-2|NA
TGCGCCAGCAGCTACGGACTAGCGGGGACGAACACCGGGGAGCTGTTTTTT
CASSYGLAGTNTGELFF
>TRBV3-1|NA|TRBJ2-5|NA
TGTGCCAGCAGCCAAGATTTATCGAGGATAGAGACCCAGTACTTC
CASSQDLSRIETQYF
>TRBV5-1|TRBD2|TRBJ2-6|NA
TGCGCCAGCAGCTTCGAAAGCGGGAGGCCCCCCTCTGGGGCCAACGTCCTGACTTTC
CASSFESGRPPSGANVLTF
>TRBV7-2|TRBD2|TRBJ2-7|few
TGTGCCAGCAGCATAGGACTAGCCTACGAGCAGTACTTC
CASSIGLAYEQYF
>TRBV7-2|TRBD1|TRBJ2-2|NA
TGTGCCGGCAGCCCCTGGACAGGGTTTGCCGGGGAGCTGTTTTTT
CAGSPWTGFAGELFF
>TRBV18|NA|TRBJ2-5|NA
TGTGCCAGCTCACCCCTAGGGGGAGAGGAGACCCAGTACTTC
CASSPLGGEETQYF
>TRBV29-1|TRBD1|TRBJ1-2|few
TGCAGCGTTGGGCAGGGGGCCCGTGGCTACACCTTC
CSVGQGARGYTF
>TRBV7-6|NA|TRBJ2-6|few
TGTGCCAGCAGCCCCAACTCTGGGGCCAACGTCCTGACTTTC
CASSPNSGANVLTF
>TRBV9|TRBD2|TRBJ2-3|few
TGTGCCAGCAGCGGAGCGGGAGTTTGGTTGATTGATACGCAGTATTTT
CASSGAGVWLIDTQYF
>TRBV3-1|TRBD1|TRBJ2-1|NA
TGTGCCAGCAGACGCAGGACAGGGGAGTCCTACAATGAGCAGTTCTTC
CASRRRTGESYNEQFF
>TRBV14|NA|TRBJ2-6|NA
TGTGCCAGCAGCCCGAAGACAAAGGGGAGCTCTGGGGCCAACGTCCTGACTTTC
CASSPKTKGSSGANVLTF
>TRBV6-1|NA|TRBJ2-5|few
TGTGCCAGCAGTGTGGGACGACGGCAAGAGACCCAGTACTTC
CASSVGRRQETQYF
>TRBV10-3|TRBD1|TRBJ2-7|NA
TGTGCCATCAGAACGGACAGGCGGAATGAGCAGTACTTC
CAIRTDRRNEQYF
>TRBV20-1|NA|TRBJ2-5|few
TGCAGTGCGAAGGGGACGGTCCAAGAGACCCAGTACTTC
CSAKGTVQETQYF
>TRBV25-1|NA|TRBJ2-2|NA
TGTGCCAGCAGTGAATCGGGGGTTACCCCGACCGGGGAGCTGTTTTTT
CASSESGVTPTGELFF
>TRBV28|NA|TRBJ2-1|few
TGTGCCAGCAGAGCGGTGAGCTCCTACAATGAGCAGTTCTTC
CASRAVSSYNEQFF
>TRBV12-3/TRBV12-4|NA|TRBJ2-1|NA
TGTGCCAGCTGGCGGGGTCATGAGCAGTTCTTC
CASWRGHEQFF
>TRBV12-3/TRBV12-4|NA|TRBJ2-4|NA
TGTGCCAGCAGTACAGGGCGTCTGACCAAAAACATTCAGTACTTC
CASSTGRLTKNIQYF
>TRBV28|NA|TRBJ2-1|NA
TGTGCCAGCAGGCCTGGGGGCGGGCTTTTTAATGAGCAGTTCTTC
CASRPGGGLFNEQFF
>TRBV7-2|NA|TRBJ2-7|few
TGTGCCAGCAGCTTATACCAGTCAACCGAGCAGTACTTC
CASSLYQSTEQYF
>TRBV25-1|NA|TRBJ1-1|NA
TGTGCCAGCACCGAGGGGCTGAGGGGCACTGAAGCTTTCTTT
CASTEGLRGTEAFF
>TRBV9|TRBD2|TRBJ2-3|NA
TGTGCCAGCAGCGCCCGCCTGACCGGGACTAGTGTGGCAGATACGCAGTATTTT
CASSARLTGTSVADTQYF
>TRBV5-1|NA|TRBJ2-1|NA
TGCGCCAGCAGCGGAGTCAATGAGCAGTTCTTC
CASSGVNEQFF
>TRBV14|NA|TRBJ2-5|few
TGTGCCAGCAGCCAAAACTCCCTGCAAGAGACCCAGTACTTC
CASSQNSLQETQYF
>TRBV6-5|TRBD1|TRBJ1-1|NA
TGTGCCAGCAGTGGATACAGGGGCACTGAAGCTTTCTTT
CASSGYRGTEAFF
>TRBV3-1|NA|TRBJ2-7|NA
TGTGCCAGCAGCCAAGGAGTAGGGATCCAGTACTTC
CASSQGVGIQYF
>TRBV21-1|NA|TRBJ2-7|few
TGTGCCAGCAGCAAGGGACGCTACGAGCAGTACTTC
CASSKGRYEQYF
>TRBV10-3|NA|TRBJ2-5|few
TGTGCCATCAGTGTGGAGGGAGAAGAAGAGACCCAGTACTTC
CAISVEGEEETQYF
>TRBV5-1|NA|TRBJ2-2|NA
TGCGCCAGCAGCTTGTTTGCCGGGTCCGGAACCGGGGAGCTGTTTTTT
CASSLFAGSGTGELFF
>TRBV29-1|TRBD1|TRBJ1-2|NA
TGCAGCGTAAAAGCAGGACAGGGGCTGAGCTACACCTTC
CSVKAGQGLSYTF